The present TCR beta chain was sequenced within a study of post-analysis software for immune sequencing data (dated by TCRdb to 2013 to 2016). Study-wide context: Recorded disease courses included relapsing-remitting, secondary progressive and progressive-relapsing multiple sclerosis, with some patients lacking subtype annotation. Patient repertoires were compared against roughly 12 previously published healthy control repertoires from donors aged 6 to 25 years. A subset of samples was prepared in parallel using single-end sample barcoding, then pooled and co-amplified after Illumina adapter ligation.

Looking up the germline V gene (reference sequence) yields CDR1 SGHKS and CDR2 YYEKEE. The CDR3 sequence holds 15 residues, the cysteine and phenylalanine included. The CDR3 DNA has 45 bases and is translated from base 1. Between the V and J ends, shortened by 0 bases and 2 bases respectively, the junction contains 9 bases. Regarding this clonotype: Its antigen remains undetermined. Per-nucleotide qualities are absent, and no much larger clonotype sits a single base away.

The method was PCR. For sequencing, an Illumina HiSeq 2500 was employed. Unique molecular identifiers were incorporated into TCR beta cDNA libraries to reduce PCR and sequencing biases. Every 1 to 10 million input T cells yielded roughly 0.5 million cDNA molecules, meaning each molecule approximated one T cell. Patient libraries were prepared and sequenced with the same protocol used for the earlier healthy control dataset. Within a given batch, samples were prepared together, multiplexed and sequenced on the same HiSeq lane. Processing in the source paper ran as follows. MIGEC handled the raw barcoded reads, throwing out single-read molecular identifier groups before consensus assembly and CDR3 extraction. VDJtools was used for post-analysis of the clonotype tables, with diversity normalized by down-sampling every dataset to the smallest sample size. To correct batch-related cross-sample contamination, repertoire overlap clustering matched CDR3 amino acid sequences but not nucleotide sequences. TCRdb ran its own pipeline on the public reads, namely fastp trimming at Q25 and MiXCR clone calling, and kept in-frame beta chains. Under each unique CDR3 protein, matching rows form one entry showing the most common genes and DNA. The V and J calls shown here were made by TCRdb, not taken from the authors' results. Within this sample are 800,000 to 950,000 distinct CDR3 sequences, with about 57% of them counted one time only. Over 4% of the sample rests with the top ten.

Here is what the overall study found, with its caveats: The multiple sclerosis patient group was slightly younger than the control group. Multiple sclerosis patients had significantly lower normalized Chao1 diversity than controls, a result that suggests substantial peripheral T-cell clonal expansion. Patients showed significantly higher frequencies than controls for 4 or 5 TRBV segments, among them TRBV5-6, TRBV5-1 and TRBV20-1. When samples were clustered directly using the F measure, samples prepared in the same batch co-clustered strongly, which prompted a batch-effect correction.

TCR beta repertoires were profiled from peripheral blood of approximately 13 young patients with multiple sclerosis to demonstrate the VDJtools post-analysis software. The multiple sclerosis patients were children and adolescents ranging in age from about 6 to 16 years. The chain is encoded by TRBV5-5 joined to TRBJ2-1; D gene: possibly TRBD1, on 5 matching bases. Sequenced sample: blood. This TCR was recovered from a girl aged 5-17 years with multiple sclerosis. Here is the DNA: TGTGCCAGCAGCTTGGAAGGGGTCCCCTACAATGAGCAGTTCTTC. The encoded protein is CASSLEGVPYNEQFF.